These T cell receptor beta chains were read from a single sample in a study of blood T cell repertoires in COVID-19. Data came from immunoSEQ multiplex PCR; TCRdb stores just in-frame clones and leaves some out. The table has 150,000 to 200,000 clones, roughly four fifths seen once; the top ten hold approximately 10%. Sequencing was carried out using peripheral blood. All receptors come from a man aged 55 to 70 with active or convalescent COVID-19. The CDR3 runs from the conserved cysteine through the conserved F or W. Each record gives: D gene, clone size, V gene, J gene, CDR3 protein, CDR3 DNA. A D gene is named only where the DNA matches it firmly. A row's size may be missing; if present it is once, few, many or a size class.

>.|.|TRBV4-1|TRBJ2-2
CASSLVWGQGGELFF
TGCGCCAGCAGCCTCGTCTGGGGGCAGGGCGGGGAGCTGTTTTTT
>TRBD2|.|TRBV5-4|TRBJ2-7
CASQTSVQSYEQYF
TGTGCCAGTCAGACTAGCGTACAATCCTACGAGCAGTACTTC
>TRBD2|few|TRBV14|TRBJ2-1
CASSQYGTSGSHEQFF
TGTGCCAGCAGCCAATACGGGACTAGCGGGAGTCATGAGCAGTTCTTC
>TRBD2|few|TRBV19|TRBJ2-5
CASSTRGSAETQYF
TGTGCCAGTAGTACTCGCGGGAGTGCGGAGACCCAGTACTTC
>.|.|TRBV12-3/TRBV12-4|TRBJ1-1
CASRDVGTEAFF
TGTGCCTCTCGCGATGTCGGCACTGAAGCTTTCTTT
>TRBD1|.|TRBV7-9|TRBJ2-3
CASSSDSGQGSPDTQYF
TGTGCCAGCAGCTCAGATTCGGGACAGGGGAGTCCAGATACGCAGTATTTT
>TRBD1|.|TRBV7-2|TRBJ1-4
CASSRGDREKLFF
TGTGCCAGCAGCCGCGGGGACAGGGAAAAACTGTTTTTT
>TRBD2|.|TRBV7-8|TRBJ2-7
CASSLGLAGMYEQYF
TGTGCCAGCAGCTTGGGACTAGCGGGGATGTACGAGCAGTACTTC
>.|.|TRBV11-2|TRBJ1-2
CASSPGDYGYTF
TGTGCCAGCAGCCCAGGGGACTATGGCTACACCTTC
>.|.|TRBV6-5|TRBJ2-5
CASSSENPYQETQYF
TGTGCCAGTTCCTCCGAGAACCCTTACCAAGAGACCCAGTACTTC
>TRBD1|.|TRBV3-1/TRBV3-2|TRBJ2-1
CASSQGGWGQTPEQFF
TGTGCCAGCAGCCAAGGCGGTTGGGGACAGACTCCTGAGCAGTTCTTC
>.|.|TRBV29-1|TRBJ1-4
CSVEGPTNEKLFF
TGCAGCGTTGAAGGGCCAACTAATGAAAAACTGTTTTTT
>TRBD2|few|TRBV4-2|TRBJ2-1
CASSPLPTSGSDEQFF
TGTGCCAGCAGCCCGCTTCCGACTAGCGGGAGTGATGAGCAGTTCTTC
>TRBD1|many|TRBV18|TRBJ2-7
CASSRGTGDHEQYF
TGTGCCAGCTCAAGGGGGACAGGGGACCACGAGCAGTACTTC
>TRBD1|.|TRBV10-1|TRBJ1-1
CASSGTGSTEAFF
TGCGCCAGCAGTGGGACAGGATCCACTGAAGCTTTCTTT
>TRBD1|.|TRBV6-6|TRBJ1-3
CASSGTGSYTIYF
TGTGCCAGCTCCGGGACAGGGTCATACACCATATATTTT
>.|.|TRBV27|TRBJ1-4
CASSFLGRVNEKLFF
TGTGCCAGCAGTTTCCTTGGCAGGGTTAATGAAAAACTGTTTTTT
>TRBD1|.|TRBV27|TRBJ2-1
CASSTRDRDYNEQFF
TGTGCCAGCAGTACCCGGGACAGGGACTACAATGAGCAGTTCTTC
>.|.|TRBV19|TRBJ2-2
CASSIPQTGLGTGELFF
TGTGCCAGTAGTATTCCACAGACAGGCCTGGGAACCGGGGAGCTGTTTTTT
>TRBD1|.|TRBV5-1|TRBJ1-4
CASSTTGSNEKLFF
TGCGCCAGCAGTACGACAGGGTCCAATGAAAAACTGTTTTTT
>TRBD1|.|TRBV28|TRBJ2-7
CASSSSGTVSSYEQYF
TGTGCCAGCAGTTCCTCCGGGACAGTATCCTCCTACGAGCAGTACTTC
>.|.|TRBV4-2|TRBJ1-3
CASSQERGYGGNVGNTIYF
TGTGCCAGCAGCCAGGAAAGGGGGTACGGAGGAAATGTGGGAAACACCATATATTTT
>TRBD1|few|TRBV7-9|TRBJ1-5
CASSSAGGQGLNQPQHF
TGTGCCAGCAGTTCAGCGGGAGGACAGGGCCTAAATCAGCCCCAGCATTTT
>TRBD2|.|TRBV7-9|TRBJ2-5
CASSLGQRGSQETQYF
TGTGCCAGCAGCCTCGGGCAGCGGGGGAGCCAAGAGACCCAGTACTTC
>.|.|TRBV3-1/TRBV3-2|TRBJ1-4
CASSQGEILQGKLFF
TGTGCCAGCAGCCAAGGAGAAATCCTTCAGGGAAAACTGTTTTTT
>.|.|TRBV28|TRBJ1-5
CASSPLIRRGSNQPQHF
TGTGCCAGCAGTCCTTTGATCCGTCGGGGTAGCAATCAGCCCCAGCATTTT
>.|.|TRBV10-2|TRBJ2-3
CASRDEGVGTDTQYF
TGCGCCAGCAGGGACGAGGGGGTGGGCACAGATACGCAGTATTTT
>.|.|TRBV27|TRBJ2-2
CASSLRDKNTGELFF
TGTGCCAGCAGTTTACGCGACAAGAACACCGGGGAGCTGTTTTTT
>TRBD1|.|TRBV19|TRBJ1-1
CASSIAQGRTEAFF
TGTGCCAGTAGTATAGCACAGGGGAGGACTGAAGCTTTCTTT
>TRBD1|.|TRBV2|TRBJ1-2
CASSRDRVSGYTF
TGTGCCAGCAGCCGAGACAGGGTTTCTGGCTACACCTTC
>TRBD1|.|TRBV11-1|TRBJ1-6
CASSRRGPGENSPLHF
TGTGCCAGCAGCCGGAGGGGGCCGGGAGAAAATTCACCCCTCCACTTT
>.|once|TRBV10-3|TRBJ1-3
CAISPGLNSGNTIYF
TGTGCCATCAGCCCGGGACTGAACTCTGGAAACACCATATATTTT
>.|.|TRBV19|TRBJ1-5
CASSTSHRVGGQPQHF
TGTGCCAGTAGTACCTCACACAGGGTCGGAGGTCAGCCCCAGCATTTT